The 32 T cell receptor beta chains in this list originate from one sample, sequenced in a study of CD8+ T cells in alopecia areata. Sequencing relied on a cDNA template that was reverse transcribed from extracted RNA. The assay was immunoSEQ multiplex PCR, and TCRdb's table has in-frame clones only and misses some. The sample yields roughly 170,000 clones, roughly 61% seen once. The treatment denotes: oral pan-JAK inhibitor, 5-10 mg twice daily. The sequences come from CD8+ T cells sorted from blood, collected at week 24, from a patient treated with tofacitinib. These receptor sequences come from a human donor with alopecia areata.

The chain is built from TRBV30 and TRBJ1-6, with D hard to call. Germline V lookup: CDR1 GTSNPN, CDR2 SVGIG (reference sequence). V shed 0 bases and J shed 0 bases, with 12 bases lying between them. The CDR3 consists of 17 residues. The CDR3 loop reads CAWSVLAVSSYNSPLHF. The CDR3 DNA reads TGTGCCTGGAGTGTACTGGCGGTATCCTCCTATAATTCACCCCTCCACTTT.

This clone was counted a single time. V gene TRBV30 combines with J gene TRBJ1-6, with D unclear. CDR1 is GTSNPN and CDR2 is SVGIG in the germline V gene (reference sequence). Trimming pared 2 bases from V and 5 bases from J, leaving 10 bases between. This CDR3 is built from 14 residues. This CDR3 reads CAWSPPGNNSPLHF. CDR3 DNA sequence: TGTGCCTGGAGTCCACCGGGGAATAATTCACCCCTCCACTTT.

V gene TRBV7-6 combines with J gene TRBJ1-1; maybe TRBD1 (6 bases). The germline V gene has CDR1 SGHVS and CDR2 FNYEAQ. The CDR3 has 16 amino acids. Deletions cut 1 base from V and 5 bases from J, with 17 bases between. This CDR3 is CASSLGRQLTGTEAFF. The CDR3 DNA follows: TGTGCCAGCAGCTTAGGCAGGCAACTAACAGGGACTGAAGCTTTCTTT. Full variable domain (rest looked up from reference TRBV7-6 and TRBJ1-1): GAGVSQSPRYKVTKRGQDVALRCDPISGHVSLYWYRQALGQGPEFLTYFNYEAQQDKSGLPNDRFSAERPEGSISTLTIQRTEQRDSAMYRCASSLGRQLTGTEAFFGQGTRLTVV.

This rearrangement joins TRBV9 to TRBJ2-3; D may be TRBD1 (5 bases). Germline V gene data show CDR1 as SGDLS and CDR2 as YYNGEE. Trimming cost V 3 bases and J 1 base, with 15 bases left between them. The CDR3 has 16 residues. The DNA of the CDR3 is TGTGCCAGCAGCGCCTCCGACAGTCCCCGCACAGATACGCAGTATTTT. This sequence encodes CASSASDSPRTDTQYF.

V is TRBV9 and J is TRBJ2-5; no clear D. The CDR3 extends over 13 amino acids. Trimming pared 0 bases from V and 5 bases from J, leaving 8 bases between. The germline V gene has CDR1 SGDLS and CDR2 YYNGEE. CDR3 coding DNA: TGTGCCAGCAGCGTAGCTAGTGGGGAGACCCAGTACTTC. Translated, it gives CASSVASGETQYF.

This chain uses TRBV2 with TRBJ2-4, with 8 bases fitting TRBD1. V was pared by 2 bases and J by 8 bases, with 11 bases of the junction left unmatched. Germline loops: CDR1 SNHLY, CDR2 FYNNEI. The CDR3 has 16 residues. CDR3 region: CASSEPTGGFRDIQYF. DNA for the CDR3: TGTGCCAGCAGTGAACCCACAGGGGGTTTTAGGGACATTCAGTACTTC.

J is TRBJ1-5 and V is TRBV4-1; maybe TRBD1 (6 bases). The V gene lost 0 bases and the J gene lost 9 bases, with 12 bases spanning the gap. Germline V gene data show CDR1 as MGHRA and CDR2 as YSYEKL. The CDR3 spans 14 residues. The CDR3 nucleotides read TGCGCCAGCAGCCAAGAGAGGGGACACGCGCCCCAGCATTTT. This sequence encodes CASSQERGHAPQHF.

This clone was observed a few times. The chain combines TRBV30 with TRBJ1-2; 12 bases agree with TRBD1. The CDR3 is 14 residues long. CDR1 and CDR2 (germline): GTSNPN, SVGIG (reference sequence). With 2 bases clipped from V and 6 bases from J, the junction kept 4 bases outside the gene matches. The CDR3 sequence is CAWSLGQGAHGYTF. For the CDR3, the DNA is TGTGCCTGGAGTTTGGGACAGGGGGCCCATGGCTACACCTTC. The full variable domain, in which reference TRBV30 and TRBJ1-2 provide the parts outside the CDR3, is SQTIHQWPATLVQPVGSPLSLECTVEGTSNPNLYWYRQAAGRGLQLLFYSVGIGQISSEVPQNLSASRPQDRQFILSSKKLLLSDSGFYLCAWSLGQGAHGYTFGSGTRLTVV.

CDR3 loop: CASSLLPQGSLEDTQYF. The CDR3 bases are TGTGCCAGCAGCTTACTCCCACAGGGGAGTTTAGAGGATACGCAGTATTTT. The rearrangement uses TRBV7-9 and TRBJ2-3; TRBD1 aligns across 7 bases. V dropped 2 bases and J dropped 6; count of bases not matched to a gene: 14. The CDR3 loop spans 17 amino acids. Germline CDR1 is SEHNR and CDR2 is FQNEAQ (reference sequence).

The V gene is TRBV23-1, the J gene TRBJ2-2; 11 bases fit TRBD2. TRBV23-1 is recorded as an ORF, its role being uncertain. Unmatched junction bases numbered 3, after V lost 2 bases and J lost 7 bases. The CDR3 extends over 15 amino acids. The CDR3 DNA reads as TGCGCCAGCAGTCAACTAGCGGGGGGCGGCGGGGAGCTGTTTTTT. The encoded protein is CASSQLAGGGGELFF.

This rearrangement joins TRBV29-1 to TRBJ2-7; tentative D call: TRBD2 (5 bases). Germline V gene data show CDR1 as SQVTM and CDR2 as ANQGSEA. V was pared by 1 base and J by 5 bases, with 9 bases between. There are 12 residues in the CDR3. The CDR3 region is CSVEAGSHEQYF. CDR3 DNA sequence: TGCAGCGTTGAAGCGGGGAGCCACGAGCAGTACTTC.

The V and J genes are TRBV4-2 and TRBJ2-7, with 7 bases that match TRBD1. V lost 4 bases to trimming and J lost 3 bases; unmatched junction nucleotides: 3. This CDR3 spans 13 amino acids. Looked up from germline, CDR1 is LGHNA and CDR2 is YNFKEQ. CDR3 amino acids: CASSLGQNYEQYF. The CDR3 DNA sequence: TGTGCCAGCAGCCTGGGACAGAACTACGAGCAGTACTTC.

In this sample, this clone turned up a few times. The chain recombines TRBV7-8 with TRBJ2-7; 7 nucleotides match TRBD1. Germline V gene data show CDR1 as SGHVS and CDR2 as FQNEAQ. V trimming: 1 base; J trimming: 3 bases; junction bases outside the gene matches: 6. The CDR3 length is 15 residues. Written as DNA, the CDR3 is TGTGCCAGCAGCTTAGGGACAGGCCTCCTCTACGAGCAGTACTTC. Encoded protein: CASSLGTGLLYEQYF. Full variable domain (remainder filled in from reference TRBV7-8 and TRBJ2-7): GAGVSQSPRYKVAKRGQDVALRCDPISGHVSLFWYQQALGQGPEFLTYFQNEAQLDKSGLPSDRFFAERPEGSVSTLKIQRTQQEDSAVYLCASSLGTGLLYEQYFGPGTRLTVT.

V usage is TRBV7-2 and J usage is TRBJ2-3, with 8 bases matching TRBD2. V lost 2 bases to trimming and J lost 2 bases; unmatched junction nucleotides: 12. This CDR3 is built from 18 residues. Germline loops: CDR1 SGHTA, CDR2 FQGNSA. CDR3 DNA: TGTGCCAGCAGCTTAAGGGATCGCGGACTAGCTGCCACAGATACGCAGTATTTT. Its translation is CASSLRDRGLAATDTQYF.

This chain joins TRBV7-9 and TRBJ1-2; possibly TRBD1 for D (5 bases). The CDR3 has 16 amino acids. Trimming stripped 2 bases from V and 4 bases from J, with 17 bases between. Germline values: CDR1 SEHNR, CDR2 FQNEAQ (reference sequence). CDR3 sequence reads: CASSLRDGHKTYGYTF. CDR3 nucleotide sequence: TGTGCCAGCAGCTTAAGGGACGGGCATAAGACCTATGGCTACACCTTC.

J is TRBJ2-1 and V is TRBV7-9; perhaps D is TRBD1 or TRBD2 (5 bases each). Deletions cut 5 bases from V and 1 base from J, with 12 bases between. CDR1 is SEHNR, CDR2 FQNEAQ, per germline (reference sequence). The CDR3 is made up of 15 amino acids. This CDR3 is CASSPRDRSYNEQFF. CDR3 in DNA: TGTGCCAGCAGCCCCCGGGACCGGTCCTACAATGAGCAGTTCTTC. The full variable domain, in which reference TRBV7-9 and TRBJ2-1 provide the parts outside the CDR3, is DTGVSQNPRHKITKRGQNVTFRCDPISEHNRLYWYRQTLGQGPEFLTYFQNEAQLEKSRLLSDRFSAERPKGSFSTLEIQRTEQGDSAMYLCASSPRDRSYNEQFFGPGTRLTVL.

The chain joins TRBV13 to TRBJ1-5; no firm D call. The CDR3 extends over 15 amino acids. Germline V gives CDR1 PRHDT, CDR2 FYEKMQ (reference sequence). V shed 5 bases and J shed 8 bases, with 19 bases lying between them. Here the CDR3 DNA reads TGTGCCAGCAGCGCGAGACCGGGGAACTTGGAGCCCCAGCATTTT. This gives the protein CASSARPGNLEPQHF.

To note about this clone: The same CDR3 can be traced to other DNA sequences in this sample. The chain carries TRBV9 and TRBJ2-6; D uncertain. This CDR3 has 15 amino acids. Trimming cost V 0 bases and J 0 bases, with 4 bases left between them. The germline V gene has CDR1 SGDLS and CDR2 YYNGEE. This chain's CDR3 is CASSVGGSGANVLTF. Written as DNA, the CDR3 is TGTGCCAGCAGCGTAGGGGGCTCTGGGGCCAACGTCCTGACTTTC.

This clone was counted only a few times. The chain recombines TRBV4-1 with TRBJ2-7; 9 bases are a match to TRBD1. Germline assignment: CDR1 MGHRA and CDR2 YSYEKL. V dropped 1 base and J dropped 4; count of bases not matched to a gene: 23. The CDR3 spans 21 residues. The CDR3, as DNA: TGCGCCAGCAGCCAAGGTAATGCCGGGACAGGGTTCCGTCCTACGTCTTACGAGCAGTACTTC. Translating gives CASSQGNAGTGFRPTSYEQYF.

In this sample, this clone turned up once. This rearrangement joins TRBV29-1 to TRBJ1-5; D unresolved. The V end lost 4 bases, the J end lost 5 bases, and 12 bases lay between the germline ends. Per the germline V gene, CDR1 is SQVTM and CDR2 is ANQGSEA. CDR3 length: 13 residues. In DNA form, the CDR3 reads TGCAGCGTTGTTTTGGGTATGGATCAGCCCCAGCATTTT. It translates to CSVVLGMDQPQHF.

This clone occurred once. V gene TRBV29-1 combines with J gene TRBJ2-7; tentative D call: TRBD1 (5 bases). Germline V lookup: CDR1 SQVTM, CDR2 ANQGSEA. There are 14 residues in the CDR3. The V end was cut by 4 bases, the J end by 2 bases, with 15 bases between. CDR3 residues: CSVVILDSPYEQYF. CDR3 sequence (DNA): TGCAGCGTTGTAATCCTCGACAGTCCCTACGAGCAGTACTTC.

This clone was picked up a small number of times. V usage is TRBV20-1 and J usage is TRBJ1-1; D is possibly TRBD1 (6 bases). CDR3 length: 11 amino acids. Between the trimmed V and J ends, which lost 3 bases and 7 bases, there was a span of 9 bases. Germline V gene lookup returns CDR1 DFQATT and CDR2 SNEGSKA (reference sequence). CDR3: CSASRGGEAFF. The CDR3 DNA follows: TGCAGTGCTAGTAGGGGGGGTGAAGCTTTCTTT.

V gene TRBV30 combines with J gene TRBJ2-1; 10 nucleotides align to TRBD2. This CDR3 region has 15 residues. Germline V lookup: CDR1 GTSNPN, CDR2 SVGIG (reference sequence). Trimming took 3 bases from V and 3 from J; bases not matched to a gene: 5. This CDR3 reads CAWSESSGSYNEQFF. In nucleotides, the CDR3 is TGTGCCTGGAGCGAGTCTAGCGGGAGCTACAATGAGCAGTTCTTC.

The chain couples TRBV27 to TRBJ2-7; 12 nucleotides line up with TRBD1. Per the germline V gene, CDR1 is MNHEY and CDR2 is SMNVEV (reference sequence). The CDR3 is 15 residues long. J was trimmed by 5 bases and V by 5 bases; bases with no gene match: 7. In DNA form, the CDR3 reads TGTGCCAGCAGTGCAGGGACAGGGGGCCTGAACGAGCAGTACTTC. It yields the protein CASSAGTGGLNEQYF.

This chain joins TRBV5-5 and TRBJ1-3, with a possible D match to TRBD1 (6 bases). Germline loops: CDR1 SGHKS, CDR2 YYEKEE (reference sequence). The CDR3 spans 15 residues. V was shortened by 3 bases and J by 2 bases, with 12 bases between the two germline ends. CDR3 nucleotides: TGTGCCAGCAGCTCCCCCGGGACAACTGGAAACACCATATATTTT. Residues: CASSSPGTTGNTIYF.

The chain uses TRBV27 and TRBJ2-7; 10 bases line up with TRBD1. The ends lost 4 bases at V and 5 bases at J; junction bases unmatched: 8. This CDR3 spans 15 amino acids. Germline V gene sequence: CDR1 MNHEY, CDR2 SMNVEV (reference sequence). The CDR3 spells CASSSSGTGEHEQYF. As DNA, the CDR3 is TGTGCCAGCAGTTCTTCCGGGACAGGGGAGCACGAGCAGTACTTC.

This chain connects TRBV30 to TRBJ1-2; D not certain. V lost 2 bases and J 8 bases, leaving 12 bases between the germline ends. CDR1 and CDR2 from the germline V gene are GTSNPN and SVGIG (reference sequence). CDR3 length equals 12 residues. The CDR3, as DNA: TGTGCCTGGAGTCGGTCAGGAGTAGGCTACACCTTC. Translated, it gives CAWSRSGVGYTF.

The V gene is TRBV30, the J gene TRBJ2-7; maybe TRBD1 (5 bases). The CDR3 is 13 residues long. Trimming removed 0 bases from V and 2 bases from J, with 8 bases in between. Germline V gene lookup returns CDR1 GTSNPN and CDR2 SVGIG (reference sequence). This chain's CDR3 is CAWSVLRAYEQYF. The CDR3 bases are TGTGCCTGGAGTGTACTCAGGGCCTACGAGCAGTACTTC. The full variable domain, in which reference TRBV30 and TRBJ2-7 provide the parts outside the CDR3, is SQTIHQWPATLVQPVGSPLSLECTVEGTSNPNLYWYRQAAGRGLQLLFYSVGIGQISSEVPQNLSASRPQDRQFILSSKKLLLSDSGFYLCAWSVLRAYEQYFGPGTRLTVT.

The V gene is TRBV4-1, the J gene TRBJ1-5; TRBD1 agrees at 10 bases. Trimming cost V 3 bases and J 0 bases; bases outside gene matches: 14. CDR1 and CDR2 (germline): MGHRA, YSYEKL. The CDR3 spans 20 residues. The CDR3 loop reads CASSQTGPGQGSYSNQPQHF. As DNA, the CDR3 is TGCGCCAGCAGCCAGACGGGGCCGGGACAGGGGTCCTATAGCAATCAGCCCCAGCATTTT.

The CDR3 nucleotides read TGCGCCAGCAGCTTGGACAGGGGTTATGGCTACACCTTC. Protein sequence: CASSLDRGYGYTF. V gene TRBV5-1 combines with J gene TRBJ1-2; 7 positions match TRBD1. Trimming at V came to 0 bases and at J to 5 bases, leaving 1 base not matched to a gene. The CDR3 sequence is 13 residues long. The germline V gene encodes CDR1 SGHRS and CDR2 YFSETQ.

The genes are TRBV5-1 and TRBJ2-2; D is possibly TRBD1 (5 bases). In germline, CDR1 is SGHRS, CDR2 YFSETQ. V was clipped by 0 bases and J by 3 bases, with 9 bases between them. The CDR3 totals 15 residues. CDR3 amino acids: CASSLEGPDTGELFF. CDR3 nucleotides: TGCGCCAGCAGCTTGGAGGGGCCGGACACCGGGGAGCTGTTTTTT.

The chain carries TRBV11-2 and TRBJ2-5, with a weak D call TRBD2 (6 bases). The CDR3 length is 13 residues. The V end lost 3 bases, the J end lost 5 bases, and 10 bases lay between the germline ends. The germline CDR1 and CDR2 sequences are SGHAT and FQNNGV. The CDR3: CASSLGGEETQYF. The CDR3 coding sequence is TGTGCCAGCAGCTTGGGGGGTGAGGAGACCCAGTACTTC. Based on the CDR3 plus reference TRBV11-2 and TRBJ2-5, the full variable domain is EAGVAQSPRYKIIEKRQSVAFWCNPISGHATLYWYQQILGQGPKLLIQFQNNGVVDDSQLPKDRFSAERLKGVDSTLKIQPAKLEDSAVYLCASSLGGEETQYFGPGTRLLVL.